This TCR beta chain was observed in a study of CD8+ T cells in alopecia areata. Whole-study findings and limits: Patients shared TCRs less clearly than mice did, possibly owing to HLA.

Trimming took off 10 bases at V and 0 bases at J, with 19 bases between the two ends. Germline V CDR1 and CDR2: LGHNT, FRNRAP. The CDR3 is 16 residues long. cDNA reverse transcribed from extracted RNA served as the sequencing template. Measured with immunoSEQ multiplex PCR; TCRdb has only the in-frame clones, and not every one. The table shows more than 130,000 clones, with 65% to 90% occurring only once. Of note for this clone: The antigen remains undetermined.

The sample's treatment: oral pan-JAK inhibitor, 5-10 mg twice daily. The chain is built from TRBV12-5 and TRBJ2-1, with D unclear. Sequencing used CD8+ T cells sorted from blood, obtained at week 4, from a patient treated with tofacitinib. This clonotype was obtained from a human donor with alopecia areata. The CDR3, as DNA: TGTGCTACACACTCCCCGGACGTTATCTCCTACAATGAGCAGTTCTTC. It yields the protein CATHSPDVISYNEQFF.